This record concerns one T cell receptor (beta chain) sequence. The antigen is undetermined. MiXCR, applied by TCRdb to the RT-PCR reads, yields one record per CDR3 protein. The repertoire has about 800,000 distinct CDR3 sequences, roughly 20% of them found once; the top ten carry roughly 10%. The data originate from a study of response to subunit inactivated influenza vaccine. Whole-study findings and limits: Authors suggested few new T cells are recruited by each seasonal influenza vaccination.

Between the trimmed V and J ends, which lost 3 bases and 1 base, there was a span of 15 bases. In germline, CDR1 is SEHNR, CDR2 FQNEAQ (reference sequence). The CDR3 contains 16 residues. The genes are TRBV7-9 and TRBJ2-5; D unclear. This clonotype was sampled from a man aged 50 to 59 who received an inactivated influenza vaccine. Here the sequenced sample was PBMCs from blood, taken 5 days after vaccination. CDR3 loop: CASSFLFGAAQETQYF. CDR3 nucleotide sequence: TGTGCCAGCAGCTTCTTATTTGGAGCTGCCCAAGAGACCCAGTACTTC.